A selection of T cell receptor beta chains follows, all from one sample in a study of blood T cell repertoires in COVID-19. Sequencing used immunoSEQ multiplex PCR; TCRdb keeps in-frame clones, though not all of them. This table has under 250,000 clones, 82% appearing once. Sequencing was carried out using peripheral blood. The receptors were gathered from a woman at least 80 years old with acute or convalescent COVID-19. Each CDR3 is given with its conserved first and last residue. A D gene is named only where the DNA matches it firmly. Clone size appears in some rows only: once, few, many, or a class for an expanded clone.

CDR3 protein: CASSIPTPSAGNTIYF; CDR3 DNA: TGTGCCAGTAGTATTCCGACACCATCTGCTGGAAACACCATATATTTT; clone size: once; J gene: TRBJ1-3; CDR3 length: 16; D gene: NA; V gene: TRBV19
CDR3 protein: CASSPAPSTGLEAFF; CDR3 DNA: TGTGCCAGCAGCCCCGCGCCCTCGACAGGGCTCGAAGCTTTCTTT; clone size: NA; J gene: TRBJ1-1; CDR3 length: 15; D gene: TRBD1; V gene: TRBV9
CDR3 protein: CASSRQLTSGGQDTQYF; CDR3 DNA: TGTGCCAGTAGTAGACAACTAACTAGCGGGGGACAAGATACGCAGTATTTT; clone size: NA; J gene: TRBJ2-3; CDR3 length: 17; D gene: TRBD2; V gene: TRBV19
CDR3 protein: CASSPSAYTEAFF; CDR3 DNA: TGTGCCAGCAGTCCCTCCGCGTACACTGAAGCTTTCTTT; clone size: NA; J gene: TRBJ1-1; CDR3 length: 13; D gene: NA; V gene: TRBV6-5
CDR3 protein: CASSAGRSVGADTQYF; CDR3 DNA: TGTGCCAGCAGCGCAGGACGATCCGTGGGAGCAGATACGCAGTATTTT; clone size: NA; J gene: TRBJ2-3; CDR3 length: 16; D gene: NA; V gene: TRBV9
CDR3 protein: CASSVRILASSTDTQYF; CDR3 DNA: TGTGCCAGCAGCGTAAGAATTCTAGCGTCTAGCACAGATACGCAGTATTTT; clone size: NA; J gene: TRBJ2-3; CDR3 length: 17; D gene: NA; V gene: TRBV9
CDR3 protein: CASSPQGQGSQPQHF; CDR3 DNA: TGTGCCAGCAGTCCCCAGGGCCAGGGGAGTCAGCCCCAGCATTTT; clone size: NA; J gene: TRBJ1-5; CDR3 length: 15; D gene: NA; V gene: TRBV27
CDR3 protein: CASSGLRGRYNEQFF; CDR3 DNA: TGTGCCAGCAGTGGGCTCCGGGGTCGTTACAATGAGCAGTTCTTC; clone size: NA; J gene: TRBJ2-1; CDR3 length: 15; D gene: NA; V gene: TRBV2
CDR3 protein: CASSRNRVVNTEAFF; CDR3 DNA: TGTGCCAGCAGCCGGAACAGGGTTGTGAACACTGAAGCTTTCTTT; clone size: NA; J gene: TRBJ1-1; CDR3 length: 15; D gene: NA; V gene: TRBV11-1
CDR3 protein: CASSEDRVVGTIYF; CDR3 DNA: TGTGCCAGCAGTGAAGACAGGGTGGTAGGCACCATATATTTT; clone size: NA; J gene: TRBJ1-3; CDR3 length: 14; D gene: TRBD1; V gene: TRBV6-4
CDR3 protein: CASSLAGTTYEQYF; CDR3 DNA: TGTGCCAGCAGCTTAGCCGGGACAACCTACGAGCAGTACTTC; clone size: NA; J gene: TRBJ2-7; CDR3 length: 14; D gene: NA; V gene: TRBV7-3
CDR3 protein: CASRQGNSYEQYF; CDR3 DNA: TGTGCCAGCAGACAGGGAAACTCCTACGAGCAGTACTTC; clone size: NA; J gene: TRBJ2-7; CDR3 length: 13; D gene: NA; V gene: TRBV25-1
CDR3 protein: CAISDSQGTYEQYF; CDR3 DNA: TGTGCCATCAGTGATTCACAGGGGACCTACGAGCAGTACTTC; clone size: few; J gene: TRBJ2-7; CDR3 length: 14; D gene: TRBD1; V gene: TRBV10-3
CDR3 protein: CAIPPSAGEQFF; CDR3 DNA: TGCGCCATCCCTCCGAGCGCTGGTGAGCAGTTCTTC; clone size: NA; J gene: TRBJ2-1; CDR3 length: 12; D gene: NA; V gene: TRBV23-1
CDR3 protein: CASSSPGAGRWSEQFF; CDR3 DNA: TGTGCCAGCAGTTCCCCAGGAGCGGGGAGGTGGAGTGAGCAGTTCTTC; clone size: NA; J gene: TRBJ2-1; CDR3 length: 16; D gene: TRBD2; V gene: TRBV28
CDR3 protein: CASSPGTGGTYNEQFF; CDR3 DNA: TGTGCCAGCTCACCAGGGACAGGGGGAACCTACAATGAGCAGTTCTTC; clone size: NA; J gene: TRBJ2-1; CDR3 length: 16; D gene: TRBD1; V gene: TRBV18
CDR3 protein: CASSLDGLAGELFF; CDR3 DNA: TGTGCCAGCAGCTTAGATGGACTGGCCGGGGAGCTGTTTTTT; clone size: NA; J gene: TRBJ2-2; CDR3 length: 14; D gene: NA; V gene: TRBV7-2
CDR3 protein: CASSLGTGGNNQPQHF; CDR3 DNA: TGCGCCAGCAGCTTGGGGACAGGGGGCAACAATCAGCCCCAGCATTTT; clone size: few; J gene: TRBJ1-5; CDR3 length: 16; D gene: TRBD1; V gene: TRBV5-1
CDR3 protein: CSASPIGLAGSPYEQYF; CDR3 DNA: TGCAGTGCTAGTCCTATAGGACTAGCGGGAAGCCCCTACGAGCAGTACTTC; clone size: NA; J gene: TRBJ2-7; CDR3 length: 17; D gene: TRBD2; V gene: TRBV20-1
CDR3 protein: CATRLTGARYGYTF; CDR3 DNA: TGTGCCACCAGACTGACAGGGGCCCGCTATGGCTACACCTTC; clone size: once; J gene: TRBJ1-2; CDR3 length: 14; D gene: TRBD1; V gene: TRBV28
CDR3 protein: CASSEGLALSTDTQYF; CDR3 DNA: TGTGCCAGCAGTGAAGGACTAGCGCTCAGCACAGATACGCAGTATTTT; clone size: NA; J gene: TRBJ2-3; CDR3 length: 16; D gene: TRBD2; V gene: TRBV25-1
CDR3 protein: CASSFSTGQGTFSTQYF; CDR3 DNA: TGTGCCAGCAGCTTCTCAACGGGACAGGGAACCTTCTCGACCCAGTACTTC; clone size: NA; J gene: TRBJ2-5; CDR3 length: 17; D gene: TRBD1; V gene: TRBV11-3
CDR3 protein: CASSLDAGSDYGYTF; CDR3 DNA: TGTGCCAGCAGCTTAGATGCAGGCTCCGACTATGGCTACACCTTC; clone size: NA; J gene: TRBJ1-2; CDR3 length: 15; D gene: NA; V gene: TRBV7-9
CDR3 protein: CASSLGLAGVSYNEQFF; CDR3 DNA: TGTGCCAGCAGCTTGGGACTAGCGGGCGTCTCCTACAATGAGCAGTTCTTC; clone size: NA; J gene: TRBJ2-1; CDR3 length: 17; D gene: TRBD2; V gene: TRBV5-4
CDR3 protein: CASSLATSTATNEKLFF; CDR3 DNA: TGTGCCAGCAGCTTGGCTACCTCGACAGCAACTAATGAAAAACTGTTTTTT; clone size: NA; J gene: TRBJ1-4; CDR3 length: 17; D gene: NA; V gene: TRBV5-5
CDR3 protein: CASSEVDFETGGYTF; CDR3 DNA: TGTGCCAGCAGTGAAGTGGACTTCGAAACCGGGGGCTACACCTTC; clone size: NA; J gene: TRBJ1-2; CDR3 length: 15; D gene: NA; V gene: TRBV2
CDR3 protein: CASSSTGGNDEQYF; CDR3 DNA: TGTGCCAGCAGCTCCACAGGGGGTAACGACGAGCAGTACTTC; clone size: NA; J gene: TRBJ2-7; CDR3 length: 14; D gene: TRBD1; V gene: TRBV7-2
CDR3 protein: CASSLERGEQYF; CDR3 DNA: TGTGCCAGCAGCTTAGAGCGGGGCGAGCAGTACTTC; clone size: few; J gene: TRBJ2-7; CDR3 length: 12; D gene: NA; V gene: TRBV11-3
CDR3 protein: CASSYPRETQYF; CDR3 DNA: TGTGCCAGCAGCTACCCCCGGGAGACCCAGTACTTC; clone size: NA; J gene: TRBJ2-5; CDR3 length: 12; D gene: NA; V gene: TRBV5-4
CDR3 protein: CASRRSSYNSPLHF; CDR3 DNA: TGTGCCAGCAGGAGGAGCTCCTATAATTCACCCCTCCACTTT; clone size: NA; J gene: TRBJ1-6; CDR3 length: 14; D gene: NA; V gene: TRBV6-5
CDR3 protein: CASSQEGTGNTEAFF; CDR3 DNA: TGTGCCAGCAGCCAAGAAGGGACAGGGAACACTGAAGCTTTCTTT; clone size: NA; J gene: TRBJ1-1; CDR3 length: 15; D gene: TRBD1; V gene: TRBV3-1/TRBV3-2
CDR3 protein: CAKRLEGPISNEQFF; CDR3 DNA: TGTGCCAAAAGATTGGAGGGGCCAATAAGCAATGAGCAGTTCTTC; clone size: NA; J gene: TRBJ2-1; CDR3 length: 15; D gene: NA; V gene: TRBV19
CDR3 protein: CASSLDRGTDTQYF; CDR3 DNA: TGTGCCAGCAGCTTGGACAGGGGCACAGATACGCAGTATTTT; clone size: NA; J gene: TRBJ2-3; CDR3 length: 14; D gene: TRBD1; V gene: TRBV7-7
CDR3 protein: CASSADRVNTEAFF; CDR3 DNA: TGTGCCAGCTCGGCTGACAGGGTGAACACTGAAGCTTTCTTT; clone size: NA; J gene: TRBJ1-1; CDR3 length: 14; D gene: TRBD1; V gene: TRBV18
CDR3 protein: CSVRTGVMNTEAFF; CDR3 DNA: TGCAGCGTTAGGACAGGGGTTATGAACACTGAAGCTTTCTTT; clone size: NA; J gene: TRBJ1-1; CDR3 length: 14; D gene: TRBD1; V gene: TRBV29-1
CDR3 protein: CASSLAGTAVTEAFF; CDR3 DNA: TGTGCCAGCAGCTTAGCCGGGACAGCAGTCACTGAAGCTTTCTTT; clone size: NA; J gene: TRBJ1-1; CDR3 length: 15; D gene: TRBD1; V gene: TRBV7-6
CDR3 protein: CASSQDNRGRFEQYF; CDR3 DNA: TGTGCCAGCAGCCAAGATAACAGGGGGCGCTTCGAGCAGTACTTC; clone size: once; J gene: TRBJ2-7; CDR3 length: 15; D gene: TRBD1; V gene: TRBV4-2